Below, 23 T cell receptor beta chains from the same sample are listed, as sequenced in a study of control samples from healthy donors and cancer patients. TCRdb keeps only in-frame clones here, not all; method: immunoSEQ multiplex PCR. Here the sample spans some 140,000 clones, roughly nine tenths being singletons. Input material: blood. The receptor set was obtained from a woman in her twenties or thirties in good health.

As to this clone: The same CDR3 also results from other DNA sequences found in this sample. The V gene is TRBV15, the J gene TRBJ1-1; D is uncertain. CDR3 length: 14 amino acids. V was cut by 0 bases and J by 4 bases, with 9 bases left in between. The germline V gene has CDR1 LNHNV and CDR2 YYDKDF (reference sequence). In nucleotides, the CDR3 is TGTGCCACCAGCAGAGAACGGGGTGGCACTGAAGCTTTCTTT. Amino acid sequence: CATSRERGGTEAFF. The whole variable domain, remainder taken from reference TRBV15 and TRBJ1-1, is DAMVIQNPRYQVTQFGKPVTLSCSQTLNHNVMYWYQQKSSQAPKLLFHYYDKDFNNEADTPDNFQSRRPNTSFCFLDIRSPGLGDTAMYLCATSRERGGTEAFFGQGTRLTVV.

V and J are TRBV30 and TRBJ1-1; 7 bases match TRBD1. CDR1 is GTSNPN and CDR2 is SVGIG in the germline V gene (reference sequence). This CDR3 has 13 amino acids. J gave up 4 bases and V 2 bases, and 4 bases lay outside the gene matches. The CDR3 DNA is TGTGCCTGGAGTCAGGGGGGCCTCACTGAAGCTTTCTTT. It yields the protein CAWSQGGLTEAFF. Complete variable domain (other parts from reference TRBV30 and TRBJ1-1): SQTIHQWPATLVQPVGSPLSLECTVEGTSNPNLYWYRQAAGRGLQLLFYSVGIGQISSEVPQNLSASRPQDRQFILSSKKLLLSDSGFYLCAWSQGGLTEAFFGQGTRLTVV.

The chain carries TRBV6-5 and TRBJ1-2, with D maybe TRBD1 (6 bases). The V and J ends lost 0 bases and 2 bases respectively, with 10 bases between them. Germline V gene data show CDR1 as MNHEY and CDR2 as SVGAGI. This CDR3 is built from 15 residues. The CDR3 loop reads CASSYSGHRNYGYTF. The DNA for the CDR3 is TGTGCCAGCAGTTACTCGGGACATCGAAACTATGGCTACACCTTC.

The genes are TRBV6-5 and TRBJ1-1, with a possible D match to TRBD1 (6 bases). The germline V gene has CDR1 MNHEY and CDR2 SVGAGI. V gave up 0 bases and J gave up 4 bases, with 9 bases separating them. This CDR3 is 14 amino acids long. Here the CDR3 DNA reads TGTGCCAGCAGTTACTCGGAAGGGGGCACTGAAGCTTTCTTT. Its protein product is CASSYSEGGTEAFF.

The rearrangement joins TRBV27 to TRBJ2-1; 13 bases map to TRBD2. Germline V gene sequence: CDR1 MNHEY, CDR2 SMNVEV (reference sequence). This CDR3 contains 18 residues. V dropped 3 bases and J dropped 2; count of bases not matched to a gene: 7. The CDR3 coding sequence is TGTGCCAGCAGTTTTCTTGGGACTAGCGGGAAGACCTACAATGAGCAGTTCTTC. Translating gives CASSFLGTSGKTYNEQFF.

This rearrangement joins TRBV2 to TRBJ1-4, with a weak D call TRBD1 (6 bases). V shed 8 bases and J shed 4 bases, with 14 bases lying between them. The CDR3 contains 14 residues. Germline V CDR1 and CDR2: SNHLY, FYNNEI. The CDR3 reads CASCQDSYNEKLFF. DNA for the CDR3: TGTGCCAGCTGTCAGGACAGCTATAATGAAAAACTGTTTTTT.

V is TRBV7-9 and J is TRBJ2-7; 8 bases align to TRBD2. This CDR3 spans 15 amino acids. Germline trimming cut 5 bases from V and 2 bases from J; bases unmatched to any gene: 8. Looked up from germline, CDR1 is SEHNR and CDR2 is FQNEAQ (reference sequence). CDR3 DNA sequence: TGTGCCAGCAGCCCAACTAGCGGTCCCCCCTACGAGCAGTACTTC. The encoded protein is CASSPTSGPPYEQYF.

The chain combines TRBV2 with TRBJ1-5; D not resolved. The germline V gene has CDR1 SNHLY and CDR2 FYNNEI. V lost 4 bases and J 0 bases, leaving 7 bases between the germline ends. This CDR3 is 14 amino acids long. The CDR3 loop is CASSASYSNQPQHF. In nucleotides, the CDR3 is TGTGCCAGCAGTGCCAGTTATAGCAATCAGCCCCAGCATTTT.

J is TRBJ1-3 and V is TRBV9; no firm D call. Deletions cut 0 bases from V and 2 bases from J, with 6 bases between. The CDR3 totals 14 residues. Germline lookup yields CDR1 SGDLS and CDR2 YYNGEE. CDR3 protein: CASSVEDAGNTIYF. In DNA form, the CDR3 reads TGTGCCAGCAGCGTAGAGGACGCTGGAAACACCATATATTTT.

The chain recombines TRBV2 with TRBJ1-4; D remains ambiguous. The CDR3 loop spans 14 amino acids. V lost 4 bases, J lost 3 bases, and 9 bases lay in between. CDR1 is SNHLY and CDR2 is FYNNEI in the germline V gene. CDR3 loop: CASSGGNPNEKLFF. The DNA for the CDR3 is TGTGCCAGCAGTGGGGGAAATCCTAATGAAAAACTGTTTTTT.

This clone was observed once. The chain is built from TRBV28 and TRBJ2-3, with D possibly matching TRBD1 (6 bases). The germline V gene has CDR1 MDHEN and CDR2 SYDVKM. There are 13 residues in the CDR3. The V and J ends lost 3 bases and 5 bases respectively, with 9 bases between them. CDR3 in amino acids: CASSFGGLDTQYF. DNA of the CDR3: TGTGCCAGCAGTTTTGGGGGCTTAGATACGCAGTATTTT. The variable domain in full, completed from reference TRBV28 and TRBJ2-3, reads DVKVTQSSRYLVKRTGEKVFLECVQDMDHENMFWYRQDPGLGLRLIYFSYDVKMKEKGDIPEGYSVSREKKERFSLILESASTNQTSMYLCASSFGGLDTQYFGPGTRLTVL.

V and J are TRBV30 and TRBJ2-6; maybe TRBD1 (5 bases). The V end was cut by 4 bases, the J end by 0 bases, with 10 bases between. The CDR3 runs 15 residues. Germline V gives CDR1 GTSNPN, CDR2 SVGIG (reference sequence). This CDR3 is CAWKTDSSGANVLTF. The CDR3, as DNA: TGTGCCTGGAAGACTGACAGCTCTGGGGCCAACGTCCTGACTTTC.

This chain joins TRBV9 and TRBJ2-1; 8 nucleotides match TRBD2. Germline V gene lookup returns CDR1 SGDLS and CDR2 YYNGEE. CDR3 length equals 15 residues. The J segment lost 7 bases and the V segment lost 3 bases, leaving 9 bases of the junction unmatched. The CDR3 sequence: CASSATAGVGNEQFF. The DNA for the CDR3 is TGTGCCAGCAGCGCGACAGCGGGAGTTGGTAATGAGCAGTTCTTC.

This clone has just a few counts. V and J are TRBV5-5 and TRBJ1-5, with D hard to call. There are 17 residues in the CDR3. V lost 5 bases, J lost 0 bases, and 18 bases lay in between. The germline CDR1 and CDR2 sequences are SGHKS and YYEKEE (reference sequence). Here the CDR3 reads CASSSMGTLYSNQPQHF. CDR3 nucleotides: TGTGCCAGCAGTTCCATGGGAACACTTTATAGCAATCAGCCCCAGCATTTT. The full variable domain, its missing parts supplied by reference TRBV5-5 and TRBJ1-5, is DAGVTQSPTHLIKTRGQQVTLRCSPISGHKSVSWYQQVLGQGPQFIFQYYEKEERGRGNFPDRFSARQFPNYSSELNVNALLLGDSALYLCASSSMGTLYSNQPQHFGDGTRLSIL.

The CDR3 DNA follows: TGTGCCGGGGACAGGGGGAACTATGGCTACACCTTC. Its translation is CAGDRGNYGYTF. This chain uses TRBV30 with TRBJ1-2; 11 bases line up with TRBD1. Germline CDR1 GTSNPN, CDR2 SVGIG (reference sequence). CDR3 length equals 12 residues. V lost 8 bases to trimming and J lost 2 bases; unmatched junction nucleotides: 1.

V and J are TRBV4-1 and TRBJ2-7; D might be TRBD1 (6 bases). The germline V gene has CDR1 MGHRA and CDR2 YSYEKL. V shed 0 bases and J shed 6 bases, with 18 bases lying between them. CDR3 size: 16 residues. In nucleotides, the CDR3 is TGCGCCAGCAGCCAAGAACCTCAGGGGACCCCCTTCGAGCAGTACTTC. Translated, it gives CASSQEPQGTPFEQYF.

The chain recombines TRBV29-1 with TRBJ1-1, with D tentatively TRBD1 (5 bases). CDR3 length: 13 amino acids. Germline CDR1 and CDR2: SQVTM and ANQGSEA. The CDR3 reads CIGGGASGVEAFF. The CDR3 region has the DNA TGCATCGGCGGGGGTGCCTCGGGAGTTGAAGCTTTCTTT.

This CDR3 is CAWNGPGPVGSYNSPLHF. The CDR3 nucleotides read TGTGCCTGGAATGGTCCGGGACCGGTGGGCTCCTATAATTCACCCCTCCACTTT. The genes are TRBV30 and TRBJ1-6; the D gene is possibly TRBD1 (5 bases). Germline V gene data show CDR1 as GTSNPN and CDR2 as SVGIG (reference sequence). V lost 4 bases, J lost 0 bases, and 19 bases lay in between. CDR3 size: 18 residues.

The chain combines TRBV13 with TRBJ2-2; perhaps TRBD2 as D (6 bases). CDR3 length: 17 residues. CDR1 PRHDT and CDR2 FYEKMQ come from the germline V gene (reference sequence). Trimming shortened V by 2 bases and J by 0 bases, and 13 bases separated the two germline ends. The CDR3 DNA is TGTGCCAGCAGCTTATGGGGGACGGGAGCGAACACCGGGGAGCTGTTTTTT. This codes for CASSLWGTGANTGELFF.

The chain is built from TRBV5-6 and TRBJ2-2; 8 positions agree with TRBD1. The V gene's germline CDR1 is SGHDT and CDR2 YYEEEE. The trim removed 1 base at V and 1 base at J, leaving 12 bases unmatched. The CDR3 is 19 amino acids. The CDR3 sequence: CASSLLFMVGQGNTGELFF. The CDR3 nucleotides are TGTGCCAGCAGCTTGCTCTTTATGGTCGGACAGGGGAACACCGGGGAGCTGTTTTTT.

A word on this clone: One end of the junction fails to match germline, which may point to a read error. The chain links TRBV11-3 to TRBJ1-1, with 9 bases that match TRBD1. This CDR3 has 14 amino acids. In germline, CDR1 is SGHNT, CDR2 YENEEA. The CDR3 bases are TGTGCCAGCAGCCCAAGACAGGGGGTCGCGGTGAAGGTCTTT. This translates into CASSPRQGVAVKVF. Based on the CDR3 plus reference TRBV11-3 and TRBJ1-1, the full variable domain is EAGVVQSPRYKIIEKKQPVAFWCNPISGHNTLYWYLQNLGQGPELLIRYENEEAVDDSQLPKDRFSAERLKGVDSTLKIQPAELGDSAVYLCASSPRQGVAVKVFGQGTRLTVV.

The chain couples TRBV7-9 to TRBJ2-7; tentatively, D is TRBD2 (6 bases). The germline gives CDR1 SEHNR, CDR2 FQNEAQ (reference sequence). This CDR3 is 14 amino acids long. V shed 5 bases and J shed 3 bases, with 14 bases lying between them. The CDR3, as DNA: TGTGCCAGCAGCACACGGGACTCCTACTACGAGCAGTACTTC. It specifies CASSTRDSYYEQYF.

The V call is TRBV12-5, the J call TRBJ1-6; 9 nucleotides line up with TRBD1. Unmatched junction bases numbered 10, after V lost 3 bases and J lost 7 bases. Germline lookup yields CDR1 LGHNT and CDR2 FRNRAP. The CDR3 totals 17 residues. In DNA form, the CDR3 reads TGTGCTAGTGGTTTAGGGAAACAGGGGGCGGCGAATTCACCCCTCCACTTT. Its translation: CASGLGKQGAANSPLHF. Using reference TRBV12-5 and TRBJ1-6 for the parts outside the CDR3, the full variable domain is DARVTQTPRHKVTEMGQEVTMRCQPILGHNTVFWYRQTMMQGLELLAYFRNRAPLDDSGMPKDRFSAEMPDATLATLKIQPSEPRDSAVYFCASGLGKQGAANSPLHFGNGTRLTVT.